This TCR beta chain appears in the sequencing data of a study of OX40 agonist ivuxolimab in advanced cancers. Background on the study: Ivuxolimab was administered intravenously to patients at 0.01 to 10 mg/kg every 2 weeks.

TCRdb's table, derived via immunoSEQ multiplex PCR, lists solely in-frame clones and lacks some. The table lists tens of thousands of clones, 90% of them singletons. Germline V gene lookup returns CDR1 MNHEY and CDR2 SMNVEV (reference sequence). Germline trimming cut 0 bases from V and 7 bases from J; bases unmatched to any gene: 6. CDR3 length: 16 amino acids. The chain carries TRBV27 and TRBJ2-3, with 11 positions matching TRBD2. The clonotype was recovered from an adult with an advanced solid tumor such as melanoma, head and neck, liver or kidney cancer. The source was CD4+ or CD8+ T cells sorted from blood, collected in a trial of the OX40 agonist ivuxolimab. The CDR3 spells CASSLSLAGGGNTQYF. The CDR3 DNA reads as TGTGCCAGCAGTTTATCCCTAGCGGGGGGAGGAAATACGCAGTATTTT.